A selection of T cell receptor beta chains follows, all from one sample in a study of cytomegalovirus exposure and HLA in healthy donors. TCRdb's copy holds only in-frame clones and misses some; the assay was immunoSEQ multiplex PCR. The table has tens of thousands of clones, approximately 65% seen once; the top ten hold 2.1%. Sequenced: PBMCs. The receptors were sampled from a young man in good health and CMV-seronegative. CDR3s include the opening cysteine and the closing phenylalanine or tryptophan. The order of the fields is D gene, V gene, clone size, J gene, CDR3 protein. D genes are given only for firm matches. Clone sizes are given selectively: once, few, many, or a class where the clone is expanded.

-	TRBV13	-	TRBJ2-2	CASSSTGANTGELFF
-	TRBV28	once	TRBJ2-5	CASSLHSQETQYF
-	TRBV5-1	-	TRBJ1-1	CASTTAKNTEAFF
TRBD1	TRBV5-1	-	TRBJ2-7	CASTTTSGQVYEQYF
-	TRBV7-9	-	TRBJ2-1	CASSLQGNEQFF
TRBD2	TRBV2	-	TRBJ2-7	CASSVASGRGEQYF
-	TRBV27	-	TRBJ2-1	CASSRGGPVFF
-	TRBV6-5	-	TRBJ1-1	CASSRGPQGTEAFF
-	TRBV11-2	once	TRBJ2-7	CASSLGQNPSYEQYF
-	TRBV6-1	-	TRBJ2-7	CGLGPYEQYF
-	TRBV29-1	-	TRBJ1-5	CSALFGGNQPQHF
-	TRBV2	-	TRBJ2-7	CASSTGARLSYEQYF
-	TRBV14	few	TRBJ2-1	CASSHTAGSTQFF
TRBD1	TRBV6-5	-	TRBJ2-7	CASSYSGTGLIYEQYF
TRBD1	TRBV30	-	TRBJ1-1	CALGQATEAFF
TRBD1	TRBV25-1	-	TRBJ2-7	CASSAPGQGSYEQYF
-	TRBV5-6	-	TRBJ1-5	CASSYGGSGNQPQHF
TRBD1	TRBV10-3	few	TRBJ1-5	CAISAGGSNQPQHF
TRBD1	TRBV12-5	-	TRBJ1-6	CASGETGTGLNSPLHF
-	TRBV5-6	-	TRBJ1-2	CASSRQVANYGYTF
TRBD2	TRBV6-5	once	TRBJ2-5	CASSPGLAGEETQYF
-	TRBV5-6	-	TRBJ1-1	CASSGSVEAFF
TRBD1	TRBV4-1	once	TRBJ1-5	CASSLDRANQPQHF
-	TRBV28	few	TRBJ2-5	CASSFGPAKYF
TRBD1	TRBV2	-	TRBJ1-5	CATGPDQPQHF
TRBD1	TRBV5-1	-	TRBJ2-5	CASSPGTVQETQYF
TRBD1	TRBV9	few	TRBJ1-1	CASSVRQGLNTEAFF
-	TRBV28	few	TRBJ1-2	CASSFQGYTF
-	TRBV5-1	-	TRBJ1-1	CASSLGTVNTEAFF
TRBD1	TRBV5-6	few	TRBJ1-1	CASSFDRAIGEAFF
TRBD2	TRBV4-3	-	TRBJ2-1	CASSGLLAEYNEQFF
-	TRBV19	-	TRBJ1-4	CASNNGGPGEKLFF
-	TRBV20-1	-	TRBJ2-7	CSARLGDEQYF
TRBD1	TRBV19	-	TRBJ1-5	CASSSGQGHQPQHF
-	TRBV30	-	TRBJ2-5	CAWSRLASEQYF
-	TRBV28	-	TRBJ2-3	CASEGVGLIIGDTQYF
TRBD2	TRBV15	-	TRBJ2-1	CATTMGLAGVNEQFF
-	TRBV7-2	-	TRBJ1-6	CASSYLGGGNSPLHF
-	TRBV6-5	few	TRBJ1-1	CASRRGSLGTEAFF
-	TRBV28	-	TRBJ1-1	CASSLGRGTEAFF
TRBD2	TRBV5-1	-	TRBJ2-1	CASNPLSSGSYEQFF
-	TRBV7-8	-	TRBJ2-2	CASSEQGAGELFF
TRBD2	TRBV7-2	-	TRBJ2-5	CASSLGLAGVETQYF
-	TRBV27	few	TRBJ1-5	CASSTGSSNQPQHF
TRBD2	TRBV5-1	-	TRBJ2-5	CASRRMPSGVQETQYF
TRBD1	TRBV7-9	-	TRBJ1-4	CASSERQGNEKLFF
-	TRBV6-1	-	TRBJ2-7	CASSDTATEQYF
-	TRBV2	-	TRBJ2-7	CASDGGDPYEQYF
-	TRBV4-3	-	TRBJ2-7	CASSQLSRGSYEQYF
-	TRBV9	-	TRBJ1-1	CASSVVESGEGLGVNTEAFF
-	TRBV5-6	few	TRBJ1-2	CASSWGQGTEGYTF
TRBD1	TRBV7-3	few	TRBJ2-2	CASSSTPQGAGEYTGELFF